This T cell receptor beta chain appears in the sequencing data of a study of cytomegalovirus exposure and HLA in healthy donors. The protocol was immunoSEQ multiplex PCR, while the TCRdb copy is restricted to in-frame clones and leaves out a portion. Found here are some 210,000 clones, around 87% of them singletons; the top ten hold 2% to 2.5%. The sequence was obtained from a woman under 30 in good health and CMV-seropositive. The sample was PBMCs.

The CDR3 loop reads CAWTGYLGGNTIYF. The CDR3 region has the DNA TGTGCCTGGACGGGATACCTGGGAGGAAACACCATATATTTT. The V gene is TRBV30, the J gene TRBJ1-3; no definite D call. CDR3 length: 14 amino acids. V was trimmed by 4 bases and J by 4 bases, leaving 14 bases between them. Germline CDR1 GTSNPN, CDR2 SVGIG (reference sequence).